A selection of T cell receptor beta chains follows, all from one sample in a study of blood T cells in healthy people across ages. TCRdb redid the calling of the 5' RACE reads with MiXCR, one entry per CDR3 protein. Here the sample spans about 780,000 distinct CDR3 sequences, 46% being singletons. Specimen: blood. These receptors all stem from a man older than 75 in good health. Each CDR3 is given with its conserved first and last residue. D genes are given only for firm matches. The size entry is marked missing in some rows and otherwise reads once, few, many or a size class.

abundance	v_gene	d_gene	j_gene	CDR3nt	CDR3aa
NA	TRBV11-2	NA	TRBJ2-5	TGTGCCAGCAGCTTATCTCAGTGTGGGGCAGAGACCCAGTACTTC	CASSLSQCGAETQYF
NA	TRBV5-1	NA	TRBJ2-3	TGCGCCAGCAGCTTGGGTACTTCAATGGATACGCAGTATTTT	CASSLGTSMDTQYF
few	TRBV27	NA	TRBJ2-7	TGTGCCAGCAGTTTGGAACAGAGGGGCAACGAGCAGTACTTC	CASSLEQRGNEQYF
few	TRBV7-6	TRBD2	TRBJ2-1	TGTGCCAGCAGCCCGCGACTAGCCCTCGAGCAGTTCTTC	CASSPRLALEQFF
many	TRBV14	NA	TRBJ2-3	TGTGCCAGCAGCCAAGAAAATCCCGGGTTAAGCACAGATACGCAGTATTTT	CASSQENPGLSTDTQYF
NA	TRBV20-1	TRBD1	TRBJ2-5	TGCAGTGCGCAGGAAGGGACAGGGTACCAAGAGACCCAGTACTTC	CSAQEGTGYQETQYF
few	TRBV4-3	TRBD1	TRBJ2-7	TGCGCCAGCAGCCAAGATGCCAGGGGGCGCTACGAGCAGTACTTC	CASSQDARGRYEQYF
NA	TRBV6-1	NA	TRBJ2-1	TGTGCCAGCAGTGAACCGCGGGGAAGGGCCTACAATGAGCAGTTCTTC	CASSEPRGRAYNEQFF
NA	TRBV7-9	TRBD2	TRBJ2-1	TGTGCCAGCAGCCCCCATCTAGCGGAGAGATACAATGAGCAGTTCTTC	CASSPHLAERYNEQFF
few	TRBV7-9	NA	TRBJ2-3	TGTGCCATCAGCTTAGAACTTTCAGGAGCAGATACGCAGTATTTT	CAISLELSGADTQYF
NA	TRBV7-9	NA	TRBJ2-5	TGTGCCAGCAGCTCTTTGGCTAGGGGAGAAGAGACCCAGTACTTC	CASSSLARGEETQYF
NA	TRBV4-1	NA	TRBJ2-2	TGCGCCAGCAGCACTACTAGTATGAACACCGGGGAGCTGTTTTTT	CASSTTSMNTGELFF
NA	TRBV5-1	NA	TRBJ2-3	TGCGCCAGCAGCGGCGACTTGAATTCGGATACGCAGTATTTT	CASSGDLNSDTQYF
NA	TRBV25-1	NA	TRBJ1-1	TGTGCCAGCAGTGAATACTTCGACAAGAGCGCTTTCTTT	CASSEYFDKSAFF
once	TRBV25-1	NA	TRBJ1-1	TGTGCCAGCACCAGCGAGGGTATGAACACTGAAGCTTTCTTT	CASTSEGMNTEAFF
NA	TRBV6-1	TRBD2	TRBJ2-7	TGTGCCATTCCGTCAGGTCTAGCGGGGCGTTACGAGCAGTACTTC	CAIPSGLAGRYEQYF
NA	TRBV5-1	TRBD2	TRBJ2-3	TGCGCCGGCACCTTGCAACGGATGACCGGGACTAGCGGGAGATACACAGATACGCAGTATTTT	CAGTLQRMTGTSGRYTDTQYF
few	TRBV6-5	NA	TRBJ2-7	TGTGCCAGCAGTTACTCGACGGTTAGCGAGCAGTACTTC	CASSYSTVSEQYF
few	TRBV3-1	TRBD1	TRBJ2-5	TGTGCCAGCAGCCCACCCGGGACAGAAGAGACCCAGTACTTC	CASSPPGTEETQYF
NA	TRBV5-1	TRBD2	TRBJ2-2	TGCGCCAGCAGCTTACGGCTAGCGGGAGGGAACACCGGGGAGCTGTTTTTT	CASSLRLAGGNTGELFF
once	TRBV20-1	NA	TRBJ2-7	TGCAGTGGTGGCGGGCCCCTCATCAATGAGCAGTACTTC	CSGGGPLINEQYF
NA	TRBV5-1	TRBD1	TRBJ2-1	TGCGCCAGCAGCCGGGCAGGGGGCGGAGAGCAGTTCTTC	CASSRAGGGEQFF
NA	TRBV29-1	TRBD1	TRBJ2-7	TGCAGCGTTCGAACAGGGGTCGTCTCCTGCGAGCAGTACTTC	CSVRTGVVSCEQYF
NA	TRBV14	TRBD1	TRBJ2-5	TGTGCCAGCAGCCGAACCCGGGACAGGGCGCTAGAGACCCAGTACTTC	CASSRTRDRALETQYF
NA	TRBV7-3	NA	TRBJ2-1	TGTGCCAGCAGCTTAATGTCCCTCGGGGCGAATGAGCAGTTCTTC	CASSLMSLGANEQFF
few	TRBV29-1	NA	TRBJ2-1	TGCAGCGTTGAGCTAGGAAACAATGAGCAGTTCTTC	CSVELGNNEQFF
NA	TRBV2	TRBD1	TRBJ1-5	TGTGCCAGCACGGACAGGGCAGGCCAGCCCCAGCATTTT	CASTDRAGQPQHF
NA	TRBV20-1	NA	TRBJ1-2	TGCAGTGCTAGAGATAGAGGGGCTCCACCCTATGGCTACACCTTC	CSARDRGAPPYGYTF
NA	TRBV20-1	NA	TRBJ2-7	TGCAGTGCACCGAAACGCCCCGGGACGAGTTACGAGCAGTACTTC	CSAPKRPGTSYEQYF
NA	TRBV5-1	NA	TRBJ2-2	TGCGCCAGCAGCTTGATGGATCAGGGAGGCACCGGGGAGCTGTTTTTT	CASSLMDQGGTGELFF
many	TRBV7-9	NA	TRBJ2-7	TGTGCCAGCAGCTTAGGTCCCAGGGTCTACGAGCAGTACTTC	CASSLGPRVYEQYF
many	TRBV7-9	TRBD1	TRBJ2-7	TGTGCCAGCAGTTTGGGACAGGGCGGCTACGAGCAGTACTTC	CASSLGQGGYEQYF
NA	TRBV21-1	NA	TRBJ2-7	TGTGCCAGCGTGACTAGCAGAGGCTACGAGCAGTACTTC	CASVTSRGYEQYF
many	TRBV6-2/TRBV6-3	TRBD2	TRBJ2-7	TGTGCCAGCAGTTACTTGGGACTAGCGGGAGAAGGCTACGAGCAGTACTTC	CASSYLGLAGEGYEQYF
few	TRBV27	TRBD2	TRBJ2-7	TGTGCCAGCAGTTTATATAGCGGGAGTATGTCCTACGAGCAGTACTTC	CASSLYSGSMSYEQYF
few	TRBV12-3/TRBV12-4	TRBD2	TRBJ2-3	TGTGCCAGCAGCCCGGGCGGTGCGGGAGGGCTCCACACAGATACGCAGTATTTT	CASSPGGAGGLHTDTQYF
few	TRBV25-1	TRBD2	TRBJ2-3	TGTGCCAGCAGACTAGCGGGAGTTCAAGATACGCAGTATTTT	CASRLAGVQDTQYF
NA	TRBV9	NA	TRBJ2-2	TGTGCCAGCAGCGCGGGCAGGGCGGCCGGGGAGCTGTTTTTT	CASSAGRAAGELFF
NA	TRBV6-5	TRBD1	TRBJ2-1	TGTGCCAGCAGGACGACCGGGACAGCAAATGAGCAGTTCTTC	CASRTTGTANEQFF
few	TRBV14	NA	TRBJ1-1	TGTGCCAGCAGCCAAGATACCAGCATGAACACTGAAGCTTTCTTT	CASSQDTSMNTEAFF
NA	TRBV9	TRBD1	TRBJ2-7	TGTGCCAACAGCGTTAGTGGGACAGCTGCCTCCTACGAGCAGTACTTC	CANSVSGTAASYEQYF
NA	TRBV9	NA	TRBJ2-5	TGTGCCAGCAGCCGTAGCGGAGTAACCCAAGAGACCCAGTACTTC	CASSRSGVTQETQYF
NA	TRBV5-1	TRBD1	TRBJ2-5	TGCGCCAGCAGCCGAATGGGACAGGGGAGCAGGGAGACCCAGTACTTC	CASSRMGQGSRETQYF
few	TRBV6-2/TRBV6-3	NA	TRBJ2-3	TGTGCCAGCAGTTTACTCGAATACGCATCACTGTATACGCAGTATTTT	CASSLLEYASLYTQYF
NA	TRBV19	NA	TRBJ1-5	TGTGCCAGTAGTATGCGGGCCGGAAATCAGCCCCAGCATTTT	CASSMRAGNQPQHF
NA	TRBV3-1	NA	TRBJ1-2	TGTGCCAGCAGCCAACGAGCGGCGGACTATGGCTACACCTTC	CASSQRAADYGYTF
many	TRBV11-2	NA	TRBJ2-5	TGTGCCAGCAGCCAGCGGACAGATAAAGAGACCCAGTACTTC	CASSQRTDKETQYF
NA	TRBV29-1	NA	TRBJ2-5	TGCAGCGTTGAAGAAATCCGGCAAGAGACCCAGTACTTC	CSVEEIRQETQYF
few	TRBV30	NA	TRBJ1-2	TGTGCCTGGAGTGTACAAAGCTCTGGCTACACCTTC	CAWSVQSSGYTF
NA	TRBV6-6	TRBD2	TRBJ2-7	TGTGCCAGCAGTTACTCTCTAGCGGGGGACTACGAGCAGTACTTC	CASSYSLAGDYEQYF
few	TRBV5-1	NA	TRBJ2-1	TGCGCCAGCAGCTTAGAGGGATCGGTCAATGAGCAGTTCTTC	CASSLEGSVNEQFF
many	TRBV11-1	NA	TRBJ2-1	TGTGCCAGCAGCTTAGCAAATGAGCGGATTCGCTCCTACAATGAGCAGTTCTTC	CASSLANERIRSYNEQFF
NA	TRBV2	NA	TRBJ2-3	TGTGCCAGCAGTGAGTCAGGGGTAGGCACAGATACGCAGTATTTT	CASSESGVGTDTQYF
NA	TRBV29-1	NA	TRBJ2-2	TGCAGCGTTGAAACTGCGAGAGGGAACACCGGGGAGCTGTTTTTT	CSVETARGNTGELFF